The present T cell receptor beta chain was sequenced within a study of blood T cell repertoires in COVID-19. As for the study in general: Samples representing acute and convalescent COVID-19 were sourced from the United States, Italy and Spain. From T cells, B-cell-depleted T cells, or PBMCs came the material, which was cDNA or gDNA.

As handled by the study authors: Scientists estimated how many nucleated cells there were by amplifying reference gene primers. This table comes from immunoSEQ multiplex PCR, and its TCRdb copy is limited to in-frame clones, with some not included. D and trimming were read from the DNA, whereas the V and J calls and clone size are those reported in that table. Among approximately 75,000 clones listed, approximately 82% were seen once. The CDR3 loop spans 15 amino acids. Germline CDR1 is MDHEN and CDR2 is SYDVKM. The ends lost 8 bases at V and 2 bases at J; junction bases unmatched: 12. The sample was peripheral blood. This sequence was found in a woman aged 45-59 years with acute or convalescent COVID-19. V is TRBV28 and J is TRBJ2-7; 7 bases line up with TRBD1. CDR3 sequence reads: CASGDRVLMTYEQYF. The CDR3 DNA sequence: TGTGCCAGCGGAGACAGGGTTTTGATGACCTACGAGCAGTACTTC.